This TCR beta chain was sequenced in a study of cytomegalovirus exposure and HLA in healthy donors. Germline values: CDR1 SGHTA, CDR2 FQGNSA. CDR3 length equals 16 residues. Trimming at V came to 5 bases and at J to 0 bases, leaving 7 bases not matched to a gene. Findings and caveats of the study: In vitro data verified a few CMV-associated chains as specific for CMV antigens. Previously analyzed data showed that most TCR beta V segments were productive at a frequency of about 87% or about 30%. For TCR beta chains, V- and J-gene trimming was later linked to a missense DCLRE1C variant. Investigators reported 150 to 200 TCR beta chains as tied to cytomegalovirus.

PCR used 60 Vbeta primers and 13 Jbeta primers. Some clones are missing from TCRdb's copy, which holds only in-frame ones; the method was immunoSEQ multiplex PCR. The sample lists approximately 160,000 clones; 65% to 80% were seen once. Comments on this clone: As yet, its antigen is unknown.

This TCR derives from a woman in her thirties or forties in good health and CMV-seropositive. The chain employs TRBV7-2 and TRBJ1-3; 7 bases line up with TRBD1. The sample taken for sequencing was PBMCs. The CDR3 nucleotides read TGTGCCAGCAGCCGTAGGGACAGTCTCTCTGGAAACACCATATATTTT. Encoded protein: CASSRRDSLSGNTIYF.